Sequencing of this T cell receptor (beta chain) was carried out in a study of immune evolution from preneoplasia to lung adenocarcinoma. About the research overall: HLA loss of heterozygosity: about 7% AIS, 15% MIA, about 31% ADC, none AAH.

The germline V and J ends were trimmed by 4 bases and 5 bases, with 22 bases remaining between them. The CDR3 has 17 amino acids. Germline loops: CDR1 SGHRS, CDR2 YFSETQ. Sequenced by immunoSEQ multiplex PCR; TCRdb stores in-frame clones only, minus some. The sample lists about 3,400 clones; 75% to 85% were seen once. Overall study results and limits: Clonality was highest in normal lung, lower in later-stage lesions apparently. Top clone share appeared to fall from AAH through AIS, MIA, adenocarcinoma. KRAS-mutant nodules had the highest T cell clonality.

This clone has a single count. The antigen remains undetermined. Source material: FFPE lung adenocarcinoma in situ tissue. The chain recombines TRBV5-1 with TRBJ1-5; D is perhaps TRBD1 (6 bases). This TCR was sampled from an older person with lung adenocarcinoma. The CDR3 region is CASSPGLGQINDQPQHF. The DNA for the CDR3 is TGCGCCAGCAGCCCCGGGCTCGGACAGATTAATGATCAGCCCCAGCATTTT.